These 8 T cell receptor beta chains originate from one sample sequenced in a study of blood T cells in healthy people across ages. For the second PCR, which ran for about 7 to 12 cycles, a sample-barcoded 5' primer and a J-beta primer mix were used. MiXCR, run by TCRdb on the 5' RACE reads, gives a single entry per CDR3 protein. The sample includes roughly 830,000 distinct CDR3 sequences, 60% to 80% seen only once; the top ten take about 27%. The specimen sequenced was blood. The receptors shown here come from a man younger than 40 in good health.

The chain combines TRBV4-1 with TRBJ1-5; 7 bases are a match to TRBD1. The germline CDR1 and CDR2 sequences are MGHRA and YSYEKL. Germline trimming cut 1 base from V and 7 bases from J; bases unmatched to any gene: 10. CDR3 length: 16 amino acids. This CDR3 is CASSQVTSTGSQPQHF. CDR3 sequence (DNA): TGCGCCAGCAGCCAAGTGACTTCGACAGGGAGCCAGCCCCAGCATTTT.

This clonotype was detected only a few times. The rearrangement joins TRBV6-2 or TRBV6-3 to TRBJ2-7, with a tentative D call TRBD2 (5 bases). The germline gives CDR1 MNHEY, CDR2 SVGEGT. The CDR3 consists of 18 residues. V lost 0 bases and J lost 5, with 23 bases in between. CDR3: CASSYSIREAKMYHEQYF. DNA of the CDR3: TGTGCCAGCAGTTACTCGATCCGGGAAGCTAAAATGTACCACGAGCAGTACTTC.

The chain carries TRBV12-3 or TRBV12-4 and TRBJ2-7, with 10 bases aligning to TRBD2. After removal of 3 bases from V and 7 bases from J, the junction contained 15 bases not matched to a gene. The CDR3 sequence is 17 residues long. The CDR3 sequence: CASSFYLAGDLYNEQYF. The DNA for the CDR3 is TGTGCCAGCAGTTTTTACCTAGCGGGGGACCTCTACAATGAGCAGTACTTC.

This clonotype was seen a few times. The chain has TRBV4-2 and TRBJ1-2; TRBD1 might be the D (6 bases). The V gene's germline CDR1 is LGHNA and CDR2 YNFKEQ. Trimming took 7 bases from V and 6 from J, leaving 21 bases between them. This CDR3 comprises 15 residues. The CDR3 DNA sequence: TGTGCCAGCACAGGGCGGGGGCGACTTCGCCATGGCTACACCTTC. Encoded protein: CASTGRGRLRHGYTF.

The chain combines TRBV6-6 with TRBJ2-1; 10 nucleotides align to TRBD1. This CDR3 is 15 amino acids long. J was trimmed by 9 bases and V by 5 bases; bases with no gene match: 10. The V gene's germline CDR1 is MNHNY and CDR2 SVGAGI (reference sequence). The CDR3 here is CASSSTGTGVGEQFF. The CDR3 DNA sequence: TGTGCCAGCAGTAGTACCGGGACAGGGGTTGGTGAGCAGTTCTTC.

The rearrangement joins TRBV6-4 to TRBJ2-2; TRBD1 might be the D (5 bases). The CDR3 covers 14 residues. Between the trimmed V and J ends, which lost 5 bases and 3 bases, there was a span of 10 bases. Germline CDR1 and CDR2: MRHNA and SNTAGT. DNA of the CDR3: TGTGCCAGCAGTCGACAGCAAGACACCGGGGAGCTGTTTTTT. Translated, it gives CASSRQQDTGELFF.

The chain has TRBV20-1 and TRBJ2-1, with D perhaps TRBD2 (6 bases). Germline V gene sequence: CDR1 DFQATT, CDR2 SNEGSKA (reference sequence). V lost 5 bases and J 4 bases, leaving 15 bases between the germline ends. The CDR3 is made up of 14 amino acids. CDR3 sequence: CSAQNSGGYNEQFF. CDR3 nucleotides: TGCAGTGCTCAAAATAGCGGCGGATACAATGAGCAGTTCTTC.

J is TRBJ1-5 and V is TRBV7-2; perhaps TRBD1 as D (6 bases). The CDR3 has 14 amino acids. Germline V gene sequence: CDR1 SGHTA, CDR2 FQGNSA. V shed 7 bases and J shed 6 bases, with 16 bases lying between them. The CDR3 DNA is TGTGCCAGCAATAAGGCGTCAGGGGCTCAGCCCCAGCATTTT. Its translation: CASNKASGAQPQHF.